These 3 T cell receptor beta chains were sequenced from one sample in a study of T cells in localized non-small cell lung cancer. The method was immunoSEQ multiplex PCR; TCRdb's version includes in-frame clones alone and lacks a portion of them. The data show about 35,000 clones, approximately 89% seen once. Sequencing used peripheral blood mononuclear cells, obtained before any cancer treatment. Receptor source: a female donor of 60 years or more with stage II lung adenocarcinoma.

The rearrangement links TRBV30 to TRBJ2-3; tentative D call: TRBD2 (5 bases). CDR1 is GTSNPN and CDR2 is SVGIG in the germline V gene (reference sequence). This CDR3 is 12 amino acids long. V was trimmed by 3 bases and J by 1 base, leaving 5 bases between them. CDR3 in amino acids: CAWRRGTDTQYF. Written as DNA, the CDR3 is TGTGCCTGGAGGAGGGGCACAGATACGCAGTATTTT.

V and J are TRBV7-9 and TRBJ1-1, with D hard to call. This CDR3 spans 14 amino acids. V lost 1 base, J lost 1 base, and 7 bases lay in between. In germline, CDR1 is SEHNR, CDR2 FQNEAQ (reference sequence). As DNA, the CDR3 is TGTGCCAGCAGCTTAGAGACGTCGAACACTGAAGCTTTCTTT. Its translation: CASSLETSNTEAFF.

The chain recombines TRBV7-9 with TRBJ2-2; D gene uncertain. Germline lookup yields CDR1 SEHNR and CDR2 FQNEAQ (reference sequence). With 4 bases removed from V and 3 bases from J, the gap between germline ends came to 15 bases. The CDR3 has 16 amino acids. The CDR3 coding sequence is TGTGCCAGCAGCTACCATATGCTGGTGGACACCGGGGAGCTGTTTTTT. Encoded protein: CASSYHMLVDTGELFF.